This record covers a single T cell receptor (beta chain). Its matching antigen is unknown. Per the germline V gene, CDR1 is MGHRA and CDR2 is YSYEKL. This CDR3 contains 22 residues. The ends lost 1 base at V and 0 bases at J; junction bases unmatched: 19. The data derive from a study of T cells in Graves' hyperthyroidism and ophthalmopathy. Whole-study findings and limits: In the blood, most expanded thyroid clonotypes above 0.001 appeared as well.

Researchers took RNA transcripts and amplified the TCR beta CDR3 regions from them. The primer set for the first-round RT-PCR of the TCR CDR3 was HTBI. TCRdb itself ran the multiplex PCR reads through MiXCR, one entry per CDR3 protein. The profile shows 500,000 to 750,000 distinct CDR3 sequences, approximately 15% of them singletons. J is TRBJ2-1 and V is TRBV4-1; TRBD2 agrees at 9 bases. The TCR comes from a woman aged 18-35 years with Graves' ophthalmopathy. Sequenced material: blood. The CDR3 reads CASSQVISRASGIKSSYNEQFF. The CDR3 DNA sequence: TGCGCCAGCAGCCAAGTAATTAGTAGGGCTAGCGGGATAAAAAGCTCCTACAATGAGCAGTTCTTC.